The next 16 T cell receptor beta chains were all read from a single sample in a study of cytomegalovirus exposure and HLA in healthy donors. The PCR was carried out with 60 Vbeta primers and 13 Jbeta primers. Profiling relied on immunoSEQ multiplex PCR, and the TCRdb table lists in-frame clones only, not all of them. The sample yields 100,000 to 150,000 clones, 60% to 85% seen once. Material: PBMCs. All receptors come from a woman in her forties in good health and CMV-seropositive.

The chain links TRBV4-3 to TRBJ1-5; D might be TRBD1 (5 bases). CDR3 length: 14 residues. V was pared by 0 bases and J by 7 bases, with 10 bases between. Germline V gene lookup returns CDR1 LGHNA and CDR2 YSLEER. The CDR3 nucleotides read TGCGCCAGCAGCCAAGATCGGGGGGGGCAGCCCCAGCATTTT. Amino acid sequence: CASSQDRGGQPQHF.

The chain is built from TRBV30 and TRBJ1-3, with unresolved D. This CDR3 comprises 13 residues. CDR1 and CDR2 from the germline V gene are GTSNPN and SVGIG (reference sequence). Trimming cost V 4 bases and J 0 bases, with 7 bases left between them. CDR3 amino acids: CAWMGRSGNTIYF. As DNA, the CDR3 is TGTGCCTGGATGGGCCGCTCTGGAAACACCATATATTTT.

The chain couples TRBV9 to TRBJ2-1; 7 bases map to TRBD2. This CDR3 contains 16 residues. CDR1 and CDR2 (germline): SGDLS, YYNGEE. The ends lost 0 bases at V and 4 bases at J; junction bases unmatched: 7. The CDR3 bases are TGTGCCAGCAGCGTAGATTGGCGGGAGTTGTACAATGAGCAGTTCTTC. Its translation: CASSVDWRELYNEQFF.

A single count supports this clone. The V gene is TRBV5-5, the J gene TRBJ2-5; 8 bases fit TRBD2. The DNA matches TRBJ2-7 better at its end, which makes the J call doubtful. CDR1 and CDR2 from the germline V gene are SGHKS and YYEKEE (reference sequence). This CDR3 comprises 14 residues. CDR3 sequence: CASSTDQGTSEQYF. In DNA, the CDR3 is TGTGCCAGCAGCACCGACCAGGGGACTAGCGAGCAGTACTTC.

The chain recombines TRBV6-5 with TRBJ2-7; D not resolved. Trimming took 6 bases from V and 0 from J, leaving 9 bases between them. The CDR3 consists of 13 residues. Per germline, CDR1 MNHEY and CDR2 SVGAGI. The CDR3 region is CASSPSSSYEQYF. The CDR3 region has the DNA TGTGCCAGCAGCCCCTCGTCCTCCTACGAGCAGTACTTC.

Remarks on this clone: It is likely a read error, because the conserved phenylalanine at the end of the CDR3 is missing. The chain carries TRBV27 and TRBJ2-7; a possible D gene is TRBD2 (6 bases). The V end lost 9 bases, the J end lost 2 bases, and 14 bases lay between the germline ends. This CDR3 has 13 residues. CDR1 and CDR2 from the germline V gene are MNHEY and SMNVEV (reference sequence). In DNA form, the CDR3 reads TGTGCCAGTAGGGAAGCGGGCGCCTACGAGCAGTACCTC. The encoded protein is CASREAGAYEQYL.

The chain joins TRBV7-2 to TRBJ2-7; D is unresolved. V was pared by 5 bases and J by 6 bases, with 14 bases between. CDR1 SGHTA and CDR2 FQGNSA come from the germline V gene. The CDR3 totals 13 residues. Here the CDR3 reads CASSPQWRSEQYF. The CDR3 bases are TGTGCCAGCAGCCCCCAGTGGCGGTCCGAGCAGTACTTC.

This chain joins TRBV10-3 and TRBJ1-5; D perhaps matches TRBD1 (5 bases). The CDR3 spans 13 residues. The germline V gene encodes CDR1 ENHRY and CDR2 SYGVKD. Deletions cut 0 bases from V and 7 bases from J, with 7 bases between. The CDR3 region is CAISESGAQPQHF. The DNA of the CDR3 is TGTGCCATCAGTGAGTCAGGGGCCCAGCCCCAGCATTTT.

This chain links TRBV19 with TRBJ1-1, with TRBD1 matching over 11 bases. Germline V gene lookup returns CDR1 LNHDA and CDR2 SQIVND (reference sequence). The CDR3 is 14 amino acids. The CDR3 coding sequence is TGTGCATCTTGGGACAGGGGGGAATACACTGAAGCTTTCTTT. This gives the protein CASWDRGEYTEAFF. The full variable domain, its missing parts supplied by reference TRBV19 and TRBJ1-1, is DGGITQSPKYLFRKEGQNVTLSCEQNLNHDAMYWYRQDPGQGLRLIYYSQIVNDFQKGDIAEGYSVSREKKESFPLTVTSAQKNPTAFYLCASWDRGEYTEAFFGQGTRLTVV.

The chain has TRBV6-5 and TRBJ1-5; perhaps TRBD1 as D (6 bases). Per the germline V gene, CDR1 is MNHEY and CDR2 is SVGAGI. The CDR3 runs to 13 residues. Between the trimmed V and J ends, which lost 6 bases and 2 bases, there was a span of 8 bases. The CDR3 loop reads CASRQGRNQPQHF. CDR3 in DNA: TGTGCCAGCAGACAGGGTCGCAATCAGCCCCAGCATTTT.

V is TRBV27 and J is TRBJ1-2; weak D call: TRBD1 (5 bases). V was clipped by 8 bases and J by 8 bases, with 12 bases between them. The CDR3 runs 11 residues. Germline values: CDR1 MNHEY, CDR2 SMNVEV (reference sequence). Written as DNA, the CDR3 is TGTGCCAGCTGGGGGGGGGAGGGCTACACCTTC. It translates to CASWGGEGYTF.

CDR3 nucleotides: TGTGCCAGCAAACCTTGGGGCGAAAAACTGTTTTTT. Protein product: CASKPWGEKLFF. The V gene is TRBV27, the J gene TRBJ1-4, with a weak D call TRBD1 (5 bases). Trimming took off 7 bases at V and 8 bases at J, with 11 bases between the two ends. Germline lookup yields CDR1 MNHEY and CDR2 SMNVEV (reference sequence). The CDR3 has 12 amino acids. Complete variable domain (other parts from reference TRBV27 and TRBJ1-4): EAQVTQNPRYLITVTGKKLTVTCSQNMNHEYMSWYRQDPGLGLRQIYYSMNVEVTDKGDVPEGYKVSRKEKRNFPLILESPSPNQTSLYFCASKPWGEKLFFGSGTQLSVL.

The chain employs TRBV25-1 and TRBJ2-7; D is perhaps TRBD1 (6 bases). The CDR3 contains 14 residues. With 2 bases removed from V and 6 bases from J, the gap between germline ends came to 14 bases. Germline values: CDR1 MGHDK, CDR2 SYGVNS. The CDR3 sequence is CASSERGKSGEQYF. CDR3 nucleotide sequence: TGTGCCAGCAGTGAAAGGGGGAAAAGCGGCGAGCAGTACTTC.

This chain links TRBV11-2 with TRBJ2-7, with TRBD2 matching 8 bases. Unmatched junction bases numbered 8, after V lost 5 bases and J lost 5 bases. Germline assignment: CDR1 SGHAT and CDR2 FQNNGV. This CDR3 is 14 amino acids long. The CDR3 bases are TGTGCCAGCAGCCTAAGCAGCGGGAGAAACGAGCAGTACTTC. This encodes CASSLSSGRNEQYF.

The chain carries TRBV4-1 and TRBJ1-1; 7 nucleotides match TRBD1. The V gene end was trimmed by 1 base and the J gene end by 0 bases; junction bases not matched to a gene: 5. The germline V gene has CDR1 MGHRA and CDR2 YSYEKL. The CDR3 runs to 16 residues. CDR3 residues: CASSQAWDSMNTEAFF. The DNA for the CDR3 is TGCGCCAGCAGCCAAGCCTGGGACAGCATGAACACTGAAGCTTTCTTT.

V gene TRBV5-6 combines with J gene TRBJ2-3; the match to TRBD1 covers 8 bases. V gave up 1 base and J gave up 1 base; unmatched junction bases: 14. Germline CDR1 is SGHDT and CDR2 is YYEEEE. The CDR3 is made up of 19 amino acids. DNA for the CDR3: TGTGCCAGCAGCTTGCGGCAGGGGGCGCTTCCATTCGGCACAGATACGCAGTATTTT. It translates to CASSLRQGALPFGTDTQYF. Together with reference TRBV5-6 and TRBJ2-3, the CDR3 gives the full variable domain: DAGVTQSPTHLIKTRGQQVTLRCSPKSGHDTVSWYQQALGQGPQFIFQYYEEEERQRGNFPDRFSGHQFPNYSSELNVNALLLGDSALYLCASSLRQGALPFGTDTQYFGPGTRLTVL.